The rows below give T cell receptor beta chains drawn from one sample of a study of T cells in narcolepsy. Clones were sequenced by immunoSEQ multiplex PCR, and TCRdb holds only the in-frame ones, with some missing. The table has fewer than 30,000 clones, approximately 89% seen once. Sequencing used CD45RA- memory CD4+ T cells from PBMCs. Source of these receptors: a human donor with narcolepsy. The CDR3 runs from the conserved cysteine through the conserved F or W. Each record gives: J gene, D gene, clone size, V gene, CDR3 DNA, CDR3 protein. A D gene is named only where the DNA matches it firmly. For some rows the clone size is stated as once, few or many, or as a class when expanded; others skip it.

TRBJ2-7 NA few TRBV7-9 TGTGCCAGCAGCTTAGGTCCCCTGTCCTACGAGCAGTACTTC CASSLGPLSYEQYF
TRBJ1-4 TRBD1 NA TRBV12-5 TGTGCTAGTGGACCCGGGCAGGGGGTTGGAGAAAAACTGTTTTTT CASGPGQGVGEKLFF
TRBJ1-4 NA NA TRBV5-1 TGCGCCAGCAGCCACCCAGGGGAAAAACTGTTTTTT CASSHPGEKLFF
TRBJ2-3 NA NA TRBV9 TGTGCCAGCAGCGTAGCTTGGGACACGGCTAGCACAGATACGCAGTATTTT CASSVAWDTASTDTQYF
TRBJ1-1 NA NA TRBV7-9 TGTGCCAGCAGCCCCTATATGTCTGAAGCTTTCTTT CASSPYMSEAFF
TRBJ1-1 NA NA TRBV5-6 TGTGCCAGCAGTTTCCAAAACAGGGACGTTGAAGCTTTCTTT CASSFQNRDVEAFF
TRBJ2-3 NA NA TRBV11-2 TGTGCCAGCAGCCTGGTCGGCGTAACAGATACGCAGTATTTT CASSLVGVTDTQYF
TRBJ2-7 NA NA TRBV11-2 TGTGCCAGCAGCTTAGATCTAACAGGAGGGTCGGGCGAGCAGTACTTC CASSLDLTGGSGEQYF
TRBJ2-1 NA NA TRBV5-1 TGCGCCAGCAGCTTGGTCGTCCAGGGGGGCAATGAGCAGTTCTTC CASSLVVQGGNEQFF
TRBJ1-1 NA NA TRBV5-1 TGCGCCAGCAGCTTTGGCTGGAACACTGAAGCTTTCTTT CASSFGWNTEAFF
TRBJ1-6 NA NA TRBV18 TGTGCCAGCTCACAGGGGGATATCTATAATTCACCCCTCCACTTT CASSQGDIYNSPLHF
TRBJ2-5 TRBD2 NA TRBV5-1 TGCGCCAGCAGCTTGGCCTGGGCTAGCGGGGGGAAGACCCAGTACTTC CASSLAWASGGKTQYF
TRBJ1-5 TRBD1 few TRBV7-8 TGTGCCAGCAGCTTAACCGGGACAGGGAGTTATCAGCCCCAGCATTTT CASSLTGTGSYQPQHF
TRBJ1-2 NA NA TRBV29-1 TGCAGCGCCGACTCAGGCTATGGCTACACCTTC CSADSGYGYTF
TRBJ1-3 NA NA TRBV23-1 TGCGCCAGCAGTCAAGGGAGCACAGGCTGGGGAAACACCATATATTTT CASSQGSTGWGNTIYF
TRBJ2-7 NA NA TRBV4-2 TGTGCCAGCAGCAGGACTCCGGTTGACGAGCAGTACTTC CASSRTPVDEQYF
TRBJ1-3 NA NA TRBV19 TGTGCCAGTTCGGGACATTCGAGCTCTGGAAACACCATATATTTT CASSGHSSSGNTIYF